This note documents a single T cell receptor beta chain sequence. Its antigen is not known. These data come from a study of response to subunit inactivated influenza vaccine. General study results and limits: Few additional T cells are recruited per seasonal influenza vaccination, authors suggested.

V lost 4 bases and J lost 1, with 15 bases in between. This CDR3 is built from 16 residues. The germline V gene encodes CDR1 SGHVS and CDR2 FQNEAQ. One entry per CDR3 protein results from TCRdb running MiXCR on the RT-PCR reads. The sample lists roughly 160,000 distinct CDR3 sequences; about 10% were seen once. The source was CD8+ T cells sorted from PBMCs, collected less than 30 months after vaccination. The chain recombines TRBV7-8 with TRBJ2-3; TRBD2 might be the D (5 bases). The receptor comes from a man aged 50 to 69 who received an inactivated influenza vaccine. For the CDR3, the DNA is TGTGCCAGCAGCTCCTGGTATGGAGGAGGCACAGATACGCAGTATTTT. Its translation: CASSSWYGGGTDTQYF.